Detailed here is one T cell receptor (beta chain). These data are taken from a study of blood T cell repertoires in COVID-19. Study in general: From the United States, Italy and Spain came samples of acute and convalescent COVID-19.

The data were produced by immunoSEQ multiplex PCR, yet TCRdb's version contains in-frame clones alone and is incomplete. The repertoire holds 95,000 to 100,000 clones, with 81% as singletons. The ends lost 4 bases at V and 6 bases at J; junction bases unmatched: 4. Germline V lookup: CDR1 SQVTM, CDR2 ANQGSEA. The CDR3 totals 13 residues. The TCR sequence derives from a woman of 80 years or more with acute or convalescent COVID-19. The sample comprised peripheral blood. This rearrangement joins TRBV29-1 to TRBJ2-3; 10 bases fit TRBD2. The CDR3 DNA sequence: TGCAGCGTTGTTCCGGGACTAGCGGATACGCAGTATTTT. Residues: CSVVPGLADTQYF.